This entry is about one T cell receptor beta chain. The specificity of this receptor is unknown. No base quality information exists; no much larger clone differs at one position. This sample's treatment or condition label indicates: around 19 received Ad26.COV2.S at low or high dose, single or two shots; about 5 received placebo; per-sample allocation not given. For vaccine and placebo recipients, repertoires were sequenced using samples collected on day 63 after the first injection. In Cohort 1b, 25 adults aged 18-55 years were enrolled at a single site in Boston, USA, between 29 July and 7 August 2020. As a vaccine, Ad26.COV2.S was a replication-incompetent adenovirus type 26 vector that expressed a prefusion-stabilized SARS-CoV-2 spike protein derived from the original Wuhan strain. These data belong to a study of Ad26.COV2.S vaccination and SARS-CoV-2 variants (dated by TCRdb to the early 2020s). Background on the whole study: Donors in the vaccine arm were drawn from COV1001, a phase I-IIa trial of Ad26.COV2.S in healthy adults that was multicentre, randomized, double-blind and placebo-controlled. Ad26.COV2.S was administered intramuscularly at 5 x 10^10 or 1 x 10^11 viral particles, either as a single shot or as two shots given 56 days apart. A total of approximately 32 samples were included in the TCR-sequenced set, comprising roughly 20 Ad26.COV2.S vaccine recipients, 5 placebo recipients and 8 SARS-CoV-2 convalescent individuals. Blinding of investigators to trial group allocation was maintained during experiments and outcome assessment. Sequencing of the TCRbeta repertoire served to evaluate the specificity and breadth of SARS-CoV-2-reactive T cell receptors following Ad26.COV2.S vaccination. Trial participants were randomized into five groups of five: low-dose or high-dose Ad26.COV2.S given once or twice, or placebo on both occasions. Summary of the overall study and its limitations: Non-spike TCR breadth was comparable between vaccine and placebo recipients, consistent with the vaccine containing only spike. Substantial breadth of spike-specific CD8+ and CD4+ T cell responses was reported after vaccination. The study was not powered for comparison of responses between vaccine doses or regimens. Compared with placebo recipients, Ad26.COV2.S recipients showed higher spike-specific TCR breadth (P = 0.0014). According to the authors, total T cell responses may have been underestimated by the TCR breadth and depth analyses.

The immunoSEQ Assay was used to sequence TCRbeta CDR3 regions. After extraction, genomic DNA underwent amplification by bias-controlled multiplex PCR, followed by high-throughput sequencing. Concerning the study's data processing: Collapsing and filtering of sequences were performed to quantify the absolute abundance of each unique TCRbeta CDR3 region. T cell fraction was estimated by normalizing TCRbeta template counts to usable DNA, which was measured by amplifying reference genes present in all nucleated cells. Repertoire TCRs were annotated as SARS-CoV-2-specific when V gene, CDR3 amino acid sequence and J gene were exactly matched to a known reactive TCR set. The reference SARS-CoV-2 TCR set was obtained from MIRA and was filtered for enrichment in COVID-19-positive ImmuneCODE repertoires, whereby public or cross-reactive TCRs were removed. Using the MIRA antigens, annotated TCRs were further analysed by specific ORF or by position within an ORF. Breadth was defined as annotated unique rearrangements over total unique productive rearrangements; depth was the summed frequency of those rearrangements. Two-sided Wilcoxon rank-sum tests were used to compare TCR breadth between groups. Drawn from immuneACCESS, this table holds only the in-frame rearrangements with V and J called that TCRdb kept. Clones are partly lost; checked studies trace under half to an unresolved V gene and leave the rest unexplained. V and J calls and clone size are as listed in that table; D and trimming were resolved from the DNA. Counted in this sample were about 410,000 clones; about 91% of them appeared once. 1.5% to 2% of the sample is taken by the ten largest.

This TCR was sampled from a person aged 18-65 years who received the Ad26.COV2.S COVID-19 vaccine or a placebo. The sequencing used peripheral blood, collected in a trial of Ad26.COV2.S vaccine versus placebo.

CDR3 loop: CATSDPKAGGNEKLFF. The nucleotide sequence is given as TGTGCCACCAGTGACCCCAAGGCAGGGGGGAATGAAAAACTGTTTTTT. This chain joins TRBV24-1 to TRBJ1-4; TRBD1 lines up with 7 middle nucleotides. The CDR3, cysteine through phenylalanine, is 16 amino acids long. Just CDR3 DNA is preserved here, 48 bases in frame from base 1. Germline trimming amounts to 4 bases on V and 5 bases on J, with 9 as the count of junction bases outside the gene matches. The germline V gene supplies CDR1 KGHDR and CDR2 SFDVKD.